Presented here are 30 T cell receptor beta chains from one specimen sequenced in a study of blood T cells in healthy people across ages. Next came a second PCR, run for about 7 to 11 cycles, which used a sample-barcoded 5' primer along with a J-beta primer mix. TCRdb reanalysed the 5' RACE reads using MiXCR and keeps one entry per CDR3 protein. The profile shows fewer than 700,000 distinct CDR3 sequences, around 38% of them singletons. The sample was blood. These receptors were collected from a man older than 75 in good health.

The rearrangement uses TRBV6-2 or TRBV6-3 and TRBJ2-1; 14 bases map to TRBD2. The CDR3 length is 19 residues. Germline trimming cut 2 bases from V and 8 bases from J; bases unmatched to any gene: 14. CDR1 and CDR2 (germline): MNHEY, SVGEGT. The DNA of the CDR3 is TGTGCCAGCAGTTACGCGGGACTAGCGGGAGACCCCTCCTGGGATGAGCAGTTCTTC. This sequence encodes CASSYAGLAGDPSWDEQFF.

This clonotype was recorded a few times. This rearrangement joins TRBV6-2 or TRBV6-3 to TRBJ2-7, with D hard to call. Per germline, CDR1 MNHEY and CDR2 SVGEGT. V was shortened by 0 bases and J by 10 bases, with 7 bases between the two germline ends. The CDR3 consists of 11 residues. CDR3 sequence (DNA): TGTGCCAGCAGTTACTCCGGCAGTCAGTACTTC. This sequence encodes CASSYSGSQYF.

Ten or more counts support this clonotype. This chain uses TRBV7-9 with TRBJ2-6; no definite D call. V lost 11 bases and J 4 bases, leaving 9 bases between the germline ends. CDR1 is SEHNR, CDR2 FQNEAQ, per germline (reference sequence). The CDR3 contains 12 residues. The CDR3 here is CALPGGANVLTF. For the CDR3, the DNA is TGTGCCCTCCCCGGCGGGGCCAACGTCCTGACTTTC.

The chain links TRBV12-3 or TRBV12-4 to TRBJ2-1, with 10 bases identical to TRBD2. The CDR3 spans 16 residues. The ends lost 6 bases at V and 6 bases at J; junction bases unmatched: 11. The CDR3 DNA reads as TGTGCCAGCAGCCTGTGGGCTAGCGGGAGTAGCAATGAGCAGTTCTTC. Amino acid sequence: CASSLWASGSSNEQFF.

The chain recombines TRBV14 with TRBJ2-3; TRBD2 aligns across 14 bases. J was trimmed by 6 bases and V by 4 bases; bases with no gene match: 3. The CDR3 runs 15 residues. The V gene's germline CDR1 is SGHDN and CDR2 FVKESK. In DNA, the CDR3 is TGTGCCAGCAGCCCACGGACTAGCGGGAGGGATACGCAGTATTTT. As protein: CASSPRTSGRDTQYF.

This chain connects TRBV13 to TRBJ2-1, with 10 bases fitting TRBD2. CDR3 length: 17 residues. J was trimmed by 7 bases and V by 5 bases; bases with no gene match: 14. Germline V lookup: CDR1 PRHDT, CDR2 FYEKMQ (reference sequence). DNA of the CDR3: TGTGCCAGCAGCATAATAGCGGGAGGTCCCGTGGGGAATGAGCAGTTCTTC. It yields the protein CASSIIAGGPVGNEQFF. Filled out from reference TRBV13 and TRBJ2-1, the complete variable domain reads AAGVIQSPRHLIKEKRETATLKCYPIPRHDTVYWYQQGPGQDPQFLISFYEKMQSDKGSIPDRFSAQQFSDYHSELNMSSLELGDSALYFCASSIIAGGPVGNEQFFGPGTRLTVL.

The V gene is TRBV7-2, the J gene TRBJ1-2; D uncertain. Trimming left V 5 bases short and J 2 bases short, with 12 bases between. This CDR3 spans 14 amino acids. CDR1 and CDR2 (germline): SGHTA, FQGNSA. The DNA for the CDR3 is TGTGCCAGCAGCCCCCGGACCGACAACTATGGCTACACCTTC. Encoded protein: CASSPRTDNYGYTF.

This clonotype was observed a handful of times. This chain uses TRBV12-3 or TRBV12-4 with TRBJ2-6; D not resolved. The CDR3 spans 14 residues. Trimming shortened V by 7 bases and J by 2 bases, and 9 bases separated the two germline ends. In DNA, the CDR3 is TGTGCCAGCACAAGAGGAGCTGGGGCCAACGTCCTGACTTTC. It is translated as CASTRGAGANVLTF.

The genes are TRBV6-2 or TRBV6-3 and TRBJ2-1; TRBD2 matches at 8 bases. Trimming removed 8 bases from V and 7 bases from J; junction bases left unmatched: 10. CDR1 and CDR2 (germline): MNHEY, SVGEGT. The CDR3 has 14 amino acids. The CDR3 DNA reads TGTGCCAGCGTCTATTCGGGAGGGCGAAATGAGCAGTTCTTC. Translating it yields CASVYSGGRNEQFF.

This clonotype was detected only a few times. This sequence joins TRBV2 and TRBJ2-7; D call uncertain. Germline loops: CDR1 SNHLY, CDR2 FYNNEI. The CDR3 is made up of 13 amino acids. V was cut by 3 bases and J by 3 bases, with 9 bases left in between. In nucleotides, the CDR3 is TGTGCCAGCAGTGACGTTGGGCTCTACGAGCAGTACTTC. It translates to CASSDVGLYEQYF.

This clonotype was detected many times. The chain carries TRBV14 and TRBJ1-2; D gene uncertain. The germline V gene encodes CDR1 SGHDN and CDR2 FVKESK. Trimming stripped 4 bases from V and 4 bases from J, with 7 bases between. This CDR3 has 12 residues. CDR3 region: CASSPGSYGYTF. CDR3 coding DNA: TGTGCCAGCAGCCCCGGTAGCTATGGCTACACCTTC.

The gene calls are TRBV20-1 and TRBJ1-1; D not resolved. The V end lost 4 bases, the J end lost 1 base, and 4 bases lay between the germline ends. CDR1 is DFQATT and CDR2 is SNEGSKA in the germline V gene (reference sequence). This CDR3 region has 11 residues. CDR3 region: CSANRNTEAFF. CDR3 bases: TGCAGTGCTAACAGGAACACTGAAGCTTTCTTT.

V gene TRBV7-3 combines with J gene TRBJ2-1; possible D gene TRBD2, 6 bases. The ends were cut back, 5 bases at V and 5 bases at J, with 22 bases in the middle. CDR1 and CDR2 from the germline V gene are SGHTA and FQGTGA. The CDR3 consists of 17 residues. CDR3 protein: CASSPRGGTNRNNEQFF. DNA for the CDR3: TGTGCCAGCAGCCCCCGGGGCGGGACCAACCGTAACAATGAGCAGTTCTTC.

There are a few counts of this clonotype. This sequence joins TRBV4-3 and TRBJ2-6; a possible D gene is TRBD1 (6 bases). Germline V gene data show CDR1 as LGHNA and CDR2 as YSLEER. Trimming removed 0 bases from V and 4 bases from J, with 10 bases in between. The CDR3 extends over 16 amino acids. CDR3 bases: TGCGCCAGCAGCCAAGACCCAGGGGTCGGGGCCAACGTCCTGACTTTC. It translates to CASSQDPGVGANVLTF.

Note on this clonotype: One end of the junction fails to match germline, which may point to a read error. V and J are TRBV12-5 and TRBJ2-3; 11 bases agree with TRBD2. Germline V CDR1 and CDR2: LGHNT, FRNRAP. The CDR3 has 15 amino acids. The CDR3 DNA is TGTGCTAGCGGTTTGACTAGCGGGATAACAGATACGCAGTATTTT. Amino acids: CASGLTSGITDTQYF.

This clonotype was seen a handful of times. The V call is TRBV6-1, the J call TRBJ2-1, with D perhaps TRBD1 or TRBD2 (5 bases each). Germline values: CDR1 MNHNS, CDR2 SASEGT. The CDR3 loop spans 13 amino acids. V lost 4 bases and J 4 bases, leaving 8 bases between the germline ends. CDR3 protein: CASSGDGYNEQFF. CDR3 coding DNA: TGTGCCAGCAGTGGGGACGGTTACAATGAGCAGTTCTTC.

The chain couples TRBV7-3 to TRBJ2-3, with a weak D call TRBD1 (6 bases). Trimming shortened V by 5 bases and J by 5 bases, and 17 bases separated the two germline ends. Looked up from germline, CDR1 is SGHTA and CDR2 is FQGTGA. This CDR3 contains 15 residues. The CDR3 DNA reads TGTGCCAGCAGCACCCAGACAGGATTCTTAGATACGCAGTATTTT. This encodes CASSTQTGFLDTQYF.

The chain links TRBV7-8 to TRBJ1-1; perhaps TRBD1 as D (5 bases). The germline CDR1 and CDR2 sequences are SGHVS and FQNEAQ. CDR3 length: 15 amino acids. The V gene lost 4 bases and the J gene lost 0 bases, with 12 bases spanning the gap. The CDR3 bases are TGTGCCAGCAGCTCAGTTACAGGAATGAACACTGAAGCTTTCTTT. Translation: CASSSVTGMNTEAFF.

The chain links TRBV5-1 to TRBJ1-1; no clear D. V lost 4 bases and J lost 1, with 14 bases in between. The CDR3 is made up of 15 amino acids. Germline-derived CDR1 and CDR2 are SGHRS and YFSETQ. The CDR3 sequence: CASSQPLSRNTEAFF. The CDR3 nucleotides are TGCGCCAGCAGCCAACCGCTATCCCGGAACACTGAAGCTTTCTTT.

This clonotype was picked up a small number of times. This rearrangement joins TRBV7-2 to TRBJ2-7, with D perhaps TRBD1 or TRBD2 (5 bases each). Near its end, the DNA agrees better with TRBJ2-5, so the J call may be wrong. Germline V gene sequence: CDR1 SGHTA, CDR2 FQGNSA. The CDR3 consists of 14 residues. The CDR3 nucleotides are TGTGCCAGCAGCTTAGCGAGGGGCTCGGAGACCCAGTACTTC. Protein product: CASSLARGSETQYF.

This clonotype has more than one count but fewer than ten. The chain links TRBV27 to TRBJ2-5; D assignment may be TRBD1 or TRBD2 (5 bases each). This CDR3 is built from 13 residues. Trimming stripped 3 bases from V and 5 bases from J, with 10 bases between. Per the germline V gene, CDR1 is MNHEY and CDR2 is SMNVEV (reference sequence). CDR3 bases: TGTGCCAGCAGTTTTGGGGGATGGGAGACCCAGTACTTC. Translation gives CASSFGGWETQYF.

This clonotype was seen a handful of times. The CDR3 nucleotides are TGTGCCAGCAGCTCGGGGCTCCAAGGGGCCCAGTACTTC. Translation: CASSSGLQGAQYF. The rearrangement uses TRBV11-2 and TRBJ2-7; D tentatively reads TRBD1 or TRBD2 (5 bases each). The germline V gene encodes CDR1 SGHAT and CDR2 FQNNGV. Trimming cost V 4 bases and J 10 bases, with 17 bases left between them. The CDR3 totals 13 residues. Together with reference TRBV11-2 and TRBJ2-7, the CDR3 gives the full variable domain: EAGVAQSPRYKIIEKRQSVAFWCNPISGHATLYWYQQILGQGPKLLIQFQNNGVVDDSQLPKDRFSAERLKGVDSTLKIQPAKLEDSAVYLCASSSGLQGAQYFGPGTRLTVT.

The V and J genes are TRBV20-1 and TRBJ1-1; D ambiguous. The CDR3 spans 12 residues. From germline, CDR1 is DFQATT and CDR2 SNEGSKA (reference sequence). V was shortened by 2 bases and J by 0 bases, with 4 bases between the two germline ends. Written as DNA, the CDR3 is TGCAGTGCTAGAATCATGAACACTGAAGCTTTCTTT. Protein sequence: CSARIMNTEAFF.

This clonotype has just a few counts. V usage is TRBV10-1 and J usage is TRBJ2-6; tentative D call: TRBD1 (6 bases). V was trimmed by 10 bases and J by 1 base, leaving 23 bases between them. The CDR3 has 18 residues. The V gene's germline CDR1 is WNHNN and CDR2 SYGVQD (reference sequence). The CDR3 loop reads CAKGPGRGPQSGANVLTF. In DNA form, the CDR3 reads TGCGCCAAAGGGCCGGGCAGGGGCCCGCAGTCTGGGGCCAACGTCCTGACTTTC.

The chain has TRBV29-1 and TRBJ2-3; 7 bases line up with TRBD1. The CDR3 consists of 15 residues. Germline trimming cut 7 bases from V and 5 bases from J; bases unmatched to any gene: 15. In germline, CDR1 is SQVTM, CDR2 ANQGSEA. CDR3 bases: TGCAGCGCTATCCGGGGCAGGGGGTCCGGAGATACGCAGTATTTT. The encoded protein is CSAIRGRGSGDTQYF.

CDR3 region: CASSQRTNAKGSETQYF. CDR3 DNA sequence: TGTGCCAGCAGCCAGAGGACCAATGCTAAGGGGTCAGAGACCCAGTACTTC. This chain connects TRBV7-2 to TRBJ2-7; D perhaps matches TRBD1 (5 bases). The DNA end is a closer match to TRBJ2-5, so the J assignment may be wrong. Germline V gene sequence: CDR1 SGHTA, CDR2 FQGNSA. The CDR3 runs 17 residues.

The chain links TRBV6-1 to TRBJ2-7, with 14 bases matching TRBD2. The V gene end was trimmed by 5 bases and the J gene end by 7 bases; junction bases not matched to a gene: 13. Germline lookup yields CDR1 MNHNS and CDR2 SASEGT. The CDR3 totals 17 residues. The DNA of the CDR3 is TGTGCCAGCAGTACCCCGGGACTAGCGGGGGTGCAGAGGGAGCAGTACTTC. This translates into CASSTPGLAGVQREQYF.

This clonotype came up many times. The chain recombines TRBV7-2 with TRBJ2-7; D possibly corresponds to TRBD1 (6 bases). Germline loops: CDR1 SGHTA, CDR2 FQGNSA. The ends were cut back, 5 bases at V and 7 bases at J, with 12 bases in the middle. The CDR3 sequence is 12 residues long. This CDR3 is CASSPTQGEQYF. As DNA, the CDR3 is TGTGCCAGCAGCCCAACCCAGGGGGAGCAGTACTTC.

The genes are TRBV20-1 and TRBJ2-7; either TRBD1 or TRBD2 may supply D (7 bases each). V lost 5 bases and J 1 base, leaving 15 bases between the germline ends. Germline loops: CDR1 DFQATT, CDR2 SNEGSKA (reference sequence). The CDR3 is made up of 14 amino acids. The CDR3 DNA reads TGCAGTGCTCAGGGGGGGGCGCAATCCTACGAGCAGTACTTC. Amino acids: CSAQGGAQSYEQYF.

In its sample, this clonotype was seen a few times. The chain couples TRBV7-2 to TRBJ2-3; 14 positions match TRBD2. CDR1 is SGHTA and CDR2 is FQGNSA in the germline V gene. The CDR3 totals 18 residues. V dropped 7 bases and J dropped 2; count of bases not matched to a gene: 11. Written as DNA, the CDR3 is TGTGCCAGCACTGGAGGACTAGCGGGGGGAAGAATCACAGATACGCAGTATTTT. As protein: CASTGGLAGGRITDTQYF.